This T cell receptor beta chain derives from a study of shared clonotypes between healthy human individuals. The table came from immunoSEQ multiplex PCR; TCRdb's copy has only in-frame clones and leaves some out. The sample carries 490,000 or so clones, approximately 80% recorded once. HIV-negative, healthy adults without recent acute infections or vaccinations were the donors. The sequence was collected from a woman between 35 and 50 years old in good health. Some clones in this sample may be carry-over from other donors' samples. Specimen: PBMCs.

CDR3 in amino acids: CASSILLARGEQFF. The CDR3 DNA reads as TGTGCCAGTAGTATTCTACTAGCCAGAGGTGAGCAGTTCTTC. The chain uses TRBV19 and TRBJ2-1; a weak D match, TRBD2 (6 bases). Trimming removed 3 bases at V and 9 bases at J, with 15 bases between. The germline CDR1 and CDR2 sequences are LNHDA and SQIVND (reference sequence). There are 14 residues in the CDR3.